The 3 T cell receptor beta chains listed next were all sequenced from one sample in a study of CXCR3-negative and CXCR3-positive naive CD8 T cells. Findings of the study overall: Naive CXCR3-positive cells had TRB CDR3s more hydrophobic than those of CXCR3-negative naive cells.

Their antigens remain unidentified. It was by 5' RACE with UMI labels that the TRB cDNA libraries were prepared. Each CDR3 protein gets one entry in TCRdb, which reprocessed the 5' RACE reads and gives no DNA. This table lists about 98,000 distinct CDR3 sequences. Material: naive CXCR3+ CD8+ T cells from blood. Subset meaning: CD45RO-CCR7+CD27+CD95- naive CD8+ T cells expressing CXCR3 (TNR3+). Every receptor here comes from a human donor in good health. Some clones in this sample may be carry-over from other donors' samples.

V is TRBV5-5 and J is TRBJ2-7; TCRdb's assignment of TRBD2 cannot be checked, as there is no DNA. The CDR3 covers 15 residues. Germline CDR1 reads SGHKS; CDR2 reads YYEKEE (reference sequence). The CDR3 sequence: CASSLLAGGLYEQYF.

The gene calls are TRBV27 and TRBJ2-1; TCRdb returns TRBD2, unconfirmable since there is no DNA. Germline assignment: CDR1 MNHEY and CDR2 SMNVEV (reference sequence). The CDR3 extends over 14 amino acids. CDR3 sequence reads: CASSFGRVYNEQFF.

The rearrangement links TRBV10-3 to TRBJ2-3; there is no DNA to check the TCRdb D call of TRBD2. CDR1 and CDR2 from the germline V gene are ENHRY and SYGVKD. This CDR3 spans 14 amino acids. CDR3 residues: CAISGVGEADTQYF.